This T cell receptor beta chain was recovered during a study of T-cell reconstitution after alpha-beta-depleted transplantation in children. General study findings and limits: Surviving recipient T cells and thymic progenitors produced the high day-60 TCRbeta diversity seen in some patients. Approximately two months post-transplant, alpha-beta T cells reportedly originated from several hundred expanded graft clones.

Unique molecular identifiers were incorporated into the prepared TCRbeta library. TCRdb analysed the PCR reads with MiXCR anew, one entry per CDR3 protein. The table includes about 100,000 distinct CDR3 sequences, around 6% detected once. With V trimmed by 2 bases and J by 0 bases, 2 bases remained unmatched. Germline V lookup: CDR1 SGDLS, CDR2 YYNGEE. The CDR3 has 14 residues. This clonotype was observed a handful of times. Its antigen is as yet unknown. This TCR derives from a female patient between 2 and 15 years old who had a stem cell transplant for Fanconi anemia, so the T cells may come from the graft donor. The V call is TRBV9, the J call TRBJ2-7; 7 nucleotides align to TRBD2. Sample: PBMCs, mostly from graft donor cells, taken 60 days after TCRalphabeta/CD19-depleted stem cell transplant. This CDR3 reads CASSVAGASYEQYF. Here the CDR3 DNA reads TGTGCCAGCAGCGTGGCGGGAGCCTCCTACGAGCAGTACTTC.